The next 8 T cell receptor beta chains were all read from a single sample in a study of CD8+CD57+ T cells in acquired aplastic anemia (dated by TCRdb to about 2018). The sequencer listed for this sample is Illumina HiSeq 2000. Genomic DNA was used as template for profiling of TCR beta VDJ combinations and CDR3 sequences. TCRdb trimmed public reads at Q25 via fastp, called clones via MiXCR and kept in-frame beta chains. Records with the same CDR3 protein are collapsed into one entry carrying the most frequent genes and DNA. A total of fewer than 200,000 distinct CDR3 sequences appear in this sample, 50% to 75% of them only once. The ten largest clones add up to 35% to 50% of the sample. Sequences were obtained from sorted CD4+, CD8+, or CD8+CD57+ T cells (not recorded which) from PBMCs. These receptors originate from a human donor in good health.

This chain connects TRBV10-1 to TRBJ2-7, with D perhaps TRBD1 or TRBD2 (6 bases each). The germline V and J ends were trimmed by 6 bases and 3 bases, with 18 bases remaining between them. Germline values: CDR1 WNHNN, CDR2 SYGVQD (reference sequence). This CDR3 has 15 amino acids. The CDR3 DNA reads as TGCGCCAGCAGCCCCGCAGGGGCGGGGAACTACGAGCAGTACTTC. It is translated as CASSPAGAGNYEQYF.

V is TRBV29-1 and J is TRBJ1-4; 10 nucleotides match TRBD1. J was trimmed by 8 bases and V by 8 bases; bases with no gene match: 14. From germline, CDR1 is SQVTM and CDR2 ANQGSEA. This CDR3 contains 15 residues. The DNA for the CDR3 is TGCAGCATACGCCCCTTCTGGGGACAGGGGGAAAAACTGTTTTTT. This sequence encodes CSIRPFWGQGEKLFF.

This chain connects TRBV2 to TRBJ2-3; D unresolved. Trimming shortened V by 6 bases and J by 2 bases, and 9 bases separated the two germline ends. The V gene's germline CDR1 is SNHLY and CDR2 FYNNEI. The CDR3 runs to 13 residues. CDR3 loop: CASRRDFTDTQYF. The CDR3 DNA reads as TGTGCCAGCAGGAGAGACTTCACAGATACGCAGTATTTT.

The genes are TRBV7-9 and TRBJ2-2; TRBD1 might be the D (5 bases). With 2 bases removed from V and 7 bases from J, the gap between germline ends came to 11 bases. The CDR3 totals 14 residues. Germline CDR1 reads SEHNR; CDR2 reads FQNEAQ (reference sequence). The CDR3 loop reads CASSLTTDIGELFF. For the CDR3, the DNA is TGTGCCAGCAGCTTAACTACGGACATCGGGGAGCTGTTTTTT. The whole variable domain, remainder taken from reference TRBV7-9 and TRBJ2-2, is DTGVSQNPRHKITKRGQNVTFRCDPISEHNRLYWYRQTLGQGPEFLTYFQNEAQLEKSRLLSDRFSAERPKGSFSTLEIQRTEQGDSAMYLCASSLTTDIGELFFGEGSRLTVL.

The V and J genes are TRBV10-3 and TRBJ1-2; no clear D gene. Looked up from germline, CDR1 is ENHRY and CDR2 is SYGVKD. Trimming removed 0 bases at V and 2 bases at J, with 7 bases between. The CDR3 totals 14 residues. The chain's CDR3 is CAISESPENYGYTF. CDR3 sequence (DNA): TGTGCCATCAGTGAGTCCCCAGAGAACTATGGCTACACCTTC.

This clonotype was observed at least ten times. The chain couples TRBV25-1 to TRBJ2-1; D gene unclear. The V gene lost 6 bases and the J gene lost 12 bases, with 12 bases spanning the gap. This CDR3 is 11 amino acids long. Germline V gene lookup returns CDR1 MGHDK and CDR2 SYGVNS. CDR3 sequence (DNA): TGTGCCAGCAGCGACGTCCCAGGGCAGTTCTTC. Amino acid sequence: CASSDVPGQFF.

The chain is built from TRBV19 and TRBJ1-6; 9 nucleotides line up with TRBD1. Germline-derived CDR1 and CDR2 are LNHDA and SQIVND (reference sequence). This CDR3 region has 15 residues. Unmatched junction bases numbered 7, after V lost 3 bases and J lost 10 bases. The CDR3 protein is CASSMGQGLHSPLHF. In DNA form, the CDR3 reads TGTGCCAGTAGTATGGGACAGGGACTTCACTCACCCCTCCACTTT.

V usage is TRBV9 and J usage is TRBJ1-2; D is perhaps TRBD1 (5 bases). The germline CDR1 and CDR2 sequences are SGDLS and YYNGEE. V lost 3 bases to trimming and J lost 0 bases, with 12 bases between them. This CDR3 is built from 15 residues. CDR3 in DNA: TGTGCCAGCAGCGCAGGGACCTTAGCTAACTATGGCTACACCTTC. As protein: CASSAGTLANYGYTF.